This T cell receptor (beta chain) was identified in a study of Ad26.COV2.S vaccination and SARS-CoV-2 variants. Regarding the study as a whole: Analyses that measured TCR breadth and depth may have underestimated total T cell responses.

In regard to this clone: The antigen is undetermined.

Regarding treatment: over 15 received Ad26.COV2.S at low or high dose, single or two shots; 5 received placebo; per-sample allocation not given. Samples were taken on day 63 after the first vaccine or placebo injection. The method was immunoSEQ multiplex PCR; TCRdb's version includes in-frame clones alone and lacks a portion of them. The sample contains about 680,000 clones, around 89% of which appear only once. Deletions cut 5 bases from V and 1 base from J, with 8 bases between. The CDR3 has 13 amino acids. Germline values: CDR1 SNHLY, CDR2 FYNNEI. V gene TRBV2 combines with J gene TRBJ1-1, with D maybe TRBD1 (6 bases). Sequencing was performed on peripheral blood, taken in a trial of Ad26.COV2.S vaccine versus placebo. The source of this sequence is a person between 18 and 65 years old who received the Ad26.COV2.S COVID-19 vaccine or a placebo. CDR3 bases: TGTGCCAGCAGTACGACAGGGAACACTGAAGCTTTCTTT. Its protein is CASSTTGNTEAFF.